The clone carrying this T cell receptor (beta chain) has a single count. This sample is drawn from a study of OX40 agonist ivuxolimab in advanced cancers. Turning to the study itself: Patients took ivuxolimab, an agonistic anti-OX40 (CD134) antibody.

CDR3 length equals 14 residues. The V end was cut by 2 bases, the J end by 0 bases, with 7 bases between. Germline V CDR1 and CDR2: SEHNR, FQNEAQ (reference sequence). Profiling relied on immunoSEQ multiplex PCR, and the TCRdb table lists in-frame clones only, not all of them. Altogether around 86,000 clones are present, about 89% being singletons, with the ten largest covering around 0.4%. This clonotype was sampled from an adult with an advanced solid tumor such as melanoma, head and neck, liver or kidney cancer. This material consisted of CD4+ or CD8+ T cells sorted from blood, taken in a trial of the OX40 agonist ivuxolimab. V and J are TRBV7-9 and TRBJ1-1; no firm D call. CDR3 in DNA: TGTGCCAGCAGCTTACACACTTTGAACACTGAAGCTTTCTTT. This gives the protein CASSLHTLNTEAFF. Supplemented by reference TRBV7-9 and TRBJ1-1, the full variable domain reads DTGVSQNPRHKITKRGQNVTFRCDPISEHNRLYWYRQTLGQGPEFLTYFQNEAQLEKSRLLSDRFSAERPKGSFSTLEIQRTEQGDSAMYLCASSLHTLNTEAFFGQGTRLTVV.